This record covers a single T cell receptor (beta chain). These data come from a study of lymphopenia after photon versus proton radiotherapy. CDR1 is SGHKS and CDR2 is YYEKEE in the germline V gene (reference sequence). The CDR3 runs 14 residues. J lost 7 bases, V lost 4 bases, and 10 bases had no gene match. Clones were read by immunoSEQ multiplex PCR, and TCRdb kept only the in-frame ones, dropping some. The sample lists more than 45,000 clones, about 92% seen once, with about a sixth in the top ten. Sample: peripheral blood, taken from a patient treated with photon-based radiotherapy. This sequence joins TRBV5-5 and TRBJ2-7; TRBD2 agrees at 8 bases. This TCR was sampled from a woman in her 40s with cholangiocarcinoma. The CDR3 bases are TGTGCCAGCAGCATGCCGGGACTAGGTGTGGAGCAGTACTTC. It specifies CASSMPGLGVEQYF. The full variable domain, its missing parts supplied by reference TRBV5-5 and TRBJ2-7, is DAGVTQSPTHLIKTRGQQVTLRCSPISGHKSVSWYQQVLGQGPQFIFQYYEKEERGRGNFPDRFSARQFPNYSSELNVNALLLGDSALYLCASSMPGLGVEQYFGPGTRLTVT.